The rows below give T cell receptor beta chains drawn from one sample of a study of PD-L1 blockade in urothelial cancer. Sequencing was performed with immunoSEQ multiplex PCR; in TCRdb, only in-frame clones are kept and a portion is missing. The sample has tens of thousands of clones, 86% seen once; the top ten hold 2.9%. The specimen was PBMCs, collected around atezolizumab (anti-PD-L1) treatment. Receptor source: a man aged 50-60 years with urothelial cancer. CDR3s include the opening cysteine and the closing phenylalanine or tryptophan. The D gene is left open where the match is weak.

v_gene	j_gene	d_gene	CDR3aa
TRBV18	TRBJ1-5	.	CASSRGGGNQPQHF
TRBV7-3	TRBJ2-1	.	CASSASGTTYNEQFF
TRBV28	TRBJ2-5	.	CASSSRAQGGKTQYF
TRBV5-1	TRBJ2-1	TRBD2	CASSLARGSSYNEQFF
TRBV7-9	TRBJ2-7	.	CASSRDPSGSYEQYF
TRBV5-4	TRBJ2-1	TRBD2	CASSLGGRANEQFF
TRBV5-1	TRBJ1-6	TRBD1	CASSSGQGDSPLHF
TRBV27	TRBJ1-1	TRBD1	CASSLYRDRGPEAFF
TRBV9	TRBJ1-1	.	CASSVAGVRNTEAFF
TRBV7-9	TRBJ2-1	.	CASSSEDNEQFF
TRBV28	TRBJ1-6	TRBD1	CASKIVDRGNSPLHF
TRBV29-1	TRBJ2-1	TRBD1	CSVPGTGLSYNEQFF
TRBV30	TRBJ1-4	TRBD1	CAWSPGQFNEKLFF
TRBV7-9	TRBJ1-3	.	CASSPGTLDSIYF
TRBV19	TRBJ1-4	TRBD1	CASSWDRGRPNEKLFF
TRBV5-6	TRBJ2-2	.	CASSPTRTTNTRELFF
TRBV28	TRBJ2-7	TRBD2	CASSLGTSGSYEQYF
TRBV9	TRBJ2-2	.	CASSSPRIGVVELFF
TRBV27	TRBJ2-1	TRBD1	CASSPAHSTGWISNEQFF
TRBV6-1	TRBJ1-5	.	CASSEVDTQPQHF
TRBV18	TRBJ2-3	.	CASSPASSFSDTQYF
TRBV6-6	TRBJ2-1	.	CASISQGFYEQFF
TRBV28	TRBJ1-2	TRBD1	CASALPAGTGALDYGYTF
TRBV2	TRBJ2-1	.	CASSEGGGRSYNEQFF
TRBV10-1	TRBJ2-7	TRBD2	CASKLAGGFYEQYF
TRBV7-2	TRBJ2-7	TRBD2	CASSLRLPLASGSYEQYF
TRBV28	TRBJ1-5	.	CASSHGSRGAQPQHF
TRBV19	TRBJ2-2	.	CASRPDRNTGELFF
TRBV6-5	TRBJ2-1	.	CASSYSTRGNEQFF
TRBV5-1	TRBJ2-1	TRBD2	CASSLVGSGSLPPYNEQFF
TRBV7-9	TRBJ1-4	.	CASVKIGGEEKLFF
TRBV27	TRBJ2-2	TRBD2	CASSFLAGARTGELFF
TRBV2	TRBJ2-5	TRBD1	CASSPQTGAQETQYF
TRBV7-8	TRBJ2-7	TRBD2	CASTPQAGVYEQYF
TRBV7-2	TRBJ2-7	.	CASSLGSTYEQYF
TRBV4-1	TRBJ2-5	TRBD2	CASSQEGLAGGYTGETQYF
TRBV18	TRBJ1-1	.	CASSRLRESTEAFF
TRBV11-2	TRBJ1-3	.	CASSLEGGSGNTIYF
TRBV18	TRBJ1-6	TRBD1	CASSPLGQINSPLHF
TRBV28	TRBJ2-1	TRBD2	CASTPGTSGINEQFF